Each of the 14 T cell receptor beta chains below was sequenced from the same sample in a study of CD8+ T cells in alopecia areata. RNA extraction and reverse transcription yielded cDNA as sequencing template. Sequencing used immunoSEQ multiplex PCR; TCRdb keeps in-frame clones, though not all of them. The repertoire includes 120,000 to 150,000 clones, 87% of them detected once, and more than 13% sits in the top ten. The material sequenced was CD8+ T cells sorted from blood, taken at week 0. Receptors were obtained from a human donor with alopecia areata.

This sequence joins TRBV2 and TRBJ1-5; D might be TRBD1 (5 bases). CDR3 length: 15 amino acids. The V gene lost 7 bases and the J gene lost 2 bases, with 15 bases spanning the gap. Per germline, CDR1 SNHLY and CDR2 FYNNEI. This CDR3 is CASTAWGRGNQPQHF. CDR3 sequence (DNA): TGTGCCAGCACTGCTTGGGGCAGGGGCAATCAGCCCCAGCATTTT.

This clone is medium-sized (0.01 to 0.1%) within its sample. V gene TRBV6-1 combines with J gene TRBJ1-1; 10 bases are shared with TRBD1. The CDR3 runs 16 residues. V was pared by 4 bases and J by 7 bases, with 12 bases of the junction left unmatched. The germline V gene has CDR1 MNHNS and CDR2 SASEGT. DNA of the CDR3: TGTGCCAGCAGTGGATCTGGGGACAGGGGAGTAGGTGAAGCTTTCTTT. This codes for CASSGSGDRGVGEAFF.

The chain uses TRBV7-8 and TRBJ2-1, with 11 bases aligning to TRBD2. J gave up 4 bases and V 1 base, and 6 bases lay outside the gene matches. The CDR3 is 17 residues long. From germline, CDR1 is SGHVS and CDR2 FQNEAQ. Here the CDR3 DNA reads TGTGCCAGCAGCTTAGGGTATAGCGGGGGGGATTACAATGAGCAGTTCTTC. Its protein is CASSLGYSGGDYNEQFF.

V gene TRBV9 combines with J gene TRBJ2-7, with D tentatively TRBD2 (6 bases). Germline values: CDR1 SGDLS, CDR2 YYNGEE. The CDR3 is made up of 16 amino acids. V was cut by 0 bases and J by 0 bases, with 13 bases left in between. CDR3: CASSVAAGSSSYEQYF. CDR3 nucleotide sequence: TGTGCCAGCAGCGTAGCGGCGGGATCGAGCTCCTACGAGCAGTACTTC.

The chain employs TRBV10-3 and TRBJ2-3; 15 bases are a match to TRBD2. J lost 2 bases, V lost 4 bases, and 4 bases had no gene match. The CDR3 is 17 residues long. Germline CDR1 reads ENHRY; CDR2 reads SYGVKD. The CDR3 reads CAISGGLAGGSTDTQYF. DNA of the CDR3: TGTGCCATCAGTGGAGGACTAGCGGGGGGGTCCACAGATACGCAGTATTTT.

There are a few counts of this clone. The chain carries TRBV6-1 and TRBJ1-5; 7 bases are a match to TRBD1. V was pared by 5 bases and J by 5 bases, with 9 bases of the junction left unmatched. The CDR3 is made up of 15 amino acids. Per germline, CDR1 MNHNS and CDR2 SASEGT. DNA of the CDR3: TGTGCCAGCAGTCCCTCAGGGGGGGATGATCAGCCCCAGCATTTT. Residues: CASSPSGGDDQPQHF.

J is TRBJ1-2 and V is TRBV9; a possible D gene is TRBD1 (5 bases). The ends were cut back, 4 bases at V and 6 bases at J, with 10 bases in the middle. CDR1 and CDR2 from the germline V gene are SGDLS and YYNGEE. The CDR3 has 12 amino acids. In nucleotides, the CDR3 is TGTGCCAGCAGCCCCCCGGGGGATGGCTACACCTTC. It specifies CASSPPGDGYTF.

The rearrangement links TRBV30 to TRBJ2-7; D gene ambiguous. V was clipped by 1 base and J by 5 bases, with 6 bases between them. This CDR3 has 11 amino acids. The V gene's germline CDR1 is GTSNPN and CDR2 SVGIG (reference sequence). The CDR3: CAWSDVNEQYF. The DNA of the CDR3 is TGTGCCTGGAGTGATGTGAACGAGCAGTACTTC.

The V call is TRBV7-7, the J call TRBJ2-2; D possibly corresponds to TRBD1 (6 bases). The germline gives CDR1 SSHAT, CDR2 FNYEAQ (reference sequence). The CDR3 length is 15 residues. Trimming pared 6 bases from V and 2 bases from J, leaving 13 bases between. This chain's CDR3 is CASRGGQKNTGELFF. The CDR3 DNA is TGTGCCAGCAGGGGCGGACAGAAAAACACCGGGGAGCTGTTTTTT.

This clone was seen more than once but under ten times. The chain employs TRBV5-6 and TRBJ1-1; a weak D match, TRBD1 (5 bases). CDR3 length: 12 amino acids. Germline V gene sequence: CDR1 SGHDT, CDR2 YYEEEE. The germline V and J ends were trimmed by 4 bases and 3 bases, with 7 bases remaining between them. CDR3 region: CASSRGDTEAFF. In DNA form, the CDR3 reads TGTGCCAGCAGCCGGGGGGACACTGAAGCTTTCTTT.

V and J are TRBV6-6 and TRBJ1-1; D gene uncertain. From germline, CDR1 is MNHNY and CDR2 SVGAGI (reference sequence). CDR3 size: 11 residues. The V end lost 2 bases, the J end lost 7 bases, and 5 bases lay between the germline ends. The CDR3: CASSYSVEAFF. In DNA form, the CDR3 reads TGTGCCAGCAGTTACAGCGTTGAAGCTTTCTTT.

The chain employs TRBV28 and TRBJ2-2; D is ambiguous. Trimming cost V 6 bases and J 5 bases, with 4 bases left between them. Germline V gene sequence: CDR1 MDHEN, CDR2 SYDVKM. CDR3 size: 11 residues. CDR3 in DNA: TGTGCCAGCAGCTTAACCGGGGAGCTGTTTTTT. Its translation: CASSLTGELFF. The variable domain in full, with the rest retrieved from reference TRBV28 and TRBJ2-2, is DVKVTQSSRYLVKRTGEKVFLECVQDMDHENMFWYRQDPGLGLRLIYFSYDVKMKEKGDIPEGYSVSREKKERFSLILESASTNQTSMYLCASSLTGELFFGEGSRLTVL.

The rearrangement uses TRBV11-1 and TRBJ2-7, with D possibly TRBD1 on 5 matching bases. The germline V gene has CDR1 SGHAT and CDR2 FQDESV (reference sequence). V lost 4 bases and J lost 6, with 10 bases in between. This CDR3 contains 12 residues. The CDR3 nucleotides are TGTGCCAGCAGCTACGACAGCATCGAGCAGTACTTC. It is translated as CASSYDSIEQYF.

The chain carries TRBV7-8 and TRBJ2-4; either TRBD1 or TRBD2 may fit D (5 bases each). The CDR3 has 19 residues. V shed 5 bases and J shed 7 bases, with 30 bases lying between them. Germline V lookup: CDR1 SGHVS, CDR2 FQNEAQ. The CDR3: CASSHAKTDPGPNGNIQYF. As DNA, the CDR3 is TGTGCCAGCAGCCACGCCAAGACGGACCCGGGGCCAAATGGCAACATTCAGTACTTC. The whole variable domain, filled in from reference TRBV7-8 and TRBJ2-4, reads GAGVSQSPRYKVAKRGQDVALRCDPISGHVSLFWYQQALGQGPEFLTYFQNEAQLDKSGLPSDRFFAERPEGSVSTLKIQRTQQEDSAVYLCASSHAKTDPGPNGNIQYFGAGTRLSVL.